This TCR beta chain was recorded in a study of OX40 agonist ivuxolimab in advanced cancers. General study results and limits: CD8+ T cells (on average) carried more expanded clones than CD4+ T cells.

Generated by immunoSEQ multiplex PCR, the TCRdb table keeps only in-frame clones and is missing some. Among 30,000 to 45,000 clones listed, around three quarters were seen once. Note on this clone: Its antigen remains unidentified.

Trimming left V 0 bases short and J 5 bases short, with 10 bases between. Germline CDR1 ENHRY, CDR2 SYGVKD. The CDR3 sequence is 14 residues long. This TCR was recovered from an adult with an advanced solid tumor such as melanoma, head and neck, liver or kidney cancer. This specimen was CD4+ or CD8+ T cells sorted from blood, taken in a trial of the OX40 agonist ivuxolimab. This chain uses TRBV10-3 with TRBJ1-1; D is unclear. The CDR3 nucleotides are TGTGCCATCAGTGAGTCAGTCCGAGTAACTGAAGCTTTCTTT. Its protein is CAISESVRVTEAFF.